Listed here are 2 T cell receptor beta chains from one sample, sequenced in a study of CD8 T cells in ankylosing spondylitis. MiXCR, applied by TCRdb to the 5' RACE reads, yields one record per CDR3 protein. The sample records roughly 450,000 distinct CDR3 sequences, roughly 26% being singletons. Antigens of these TCRs are unknown. General study findings and limits: Fewer than 10 highly homologous variants formed a TCR beta motif that appeared characteristic of ankylosing spondylitis blood.

Specimen: blood, either unsorted or a sorted T cell fraction (not recorded which). The receptors here all came from a male donor with ankylosing spondylitis.

This clonotype was seen only a few times. The V and J genes are TRBV29-1 and TRBJ1-5; TRBD1 agrees at 7 bases. CDR3 size: 12 residues. The V and J ends lost 3 bases and 5 bases, in that order; junction bases with no gene match: 1. In germline, CDR1 is SQVTM, CDR2 ANQGSEA. As DNA, the CDR3 is TGCAGCGTTGACAGGGGGTATCAGCCCCAGCATTTT. As protein: CSVDRGYQPQHF.

The V gene is TRBV7-2, the J gene TRBJ1-3; D is unresolved. CDR1 is SGHTA, CDR2 FQGNSA, per germline. The CDR3 totals 13 residues. V was trimmed by 5 bases and J by 7 bases, leaving 12 bases between them. In nucleotides, the CDR3 is TGTGCCAGCAGCCCCCGGGAGGAGAACACCATATATTTT. This codes for CASSPREENTIYF.